The present T cell receptor beta chain was sequenced within a study of CD8 T cells in Susac syndrome. Sequencing of TCR beta was undertaken in CD8+ and CD4+ T cells derived from blood. TEMRA cells were FACS-enriched, and CD8+ and CD4+ T cells were isolated negatively. This clonotype showed up just once. RNA totalling roughly 0.45 to 1 ug underwent reverse transcription with random hexamers. An immunoSEQ multiplex PCR generated amplified TCR beta CDR3 products spanning 54 Vbeta and 13 Jbeta. MiXCR, applied by TCRdb to the immunoSEQ multiplex PCR reads, yields one record per CDR3 protein. The sample yields approximately 130,000 distinct CDR3 sequences, approximately 90% seen once. The clonotype comes from a human donor with multiple sclerosis. Sequencing was performed on CD8+ T cells from PBMCs.

The CDR3 nucleotides read TGTGCCAGCCGAATGGCGGCGACCTATGGCTACACCTTC. Translating gives CASRMAATYGYTF. The V call is TRBV27, the J call TRBJ1-2, with D hard to call. CDR3 length equals 13 residues. Per the germline V gene, CDR1 is MNHEY and CDR2 is SMNVEV (reference sequence). V was clipped by 8 bases and J by 4 bases, with 14 bases between them.